Listed below are T cell receptor beta chains from one sample, sequenced in a study of blood T cells in healthy people across ages. TCRdb reprocessed the 5' RACE reads with MiXCR, giving one entry per CDR3 protein. The sample lists about 700,000 distinct CDR3 sequences, roughly 32% occurring once. Sequences were obtained from blood. These receptors came from a woman older than 75 in good health. CDR3s include the opening cysteine and the closing phenylalanine or tryptophan. Each record gives: D gene, V gene, J gene, clone size, CDR3 DNA, CDR3 protein. A D gene is named only where the DNA matches it firmly. Clone size is not always given. Where it is, it says once, few, many or a class for expanded clones.

d_gene: -
v_gene: TRBV7-2
j_gene: TRBJ1-4
abundance: many
CDR3nt: TGTGCCAGCAGCTTAACAGGTCCAACTAATGAAAAACTGTTTTTT
CDR3aa: CASSLTGPTNEKLFF

d_gene: TRBD2
v_gene: TRBV4-3
j_gene: TRBJ2-3
abundance: many
CDR3nt: TGCGCCAGCAGCCAAGACTTAGGCGGGGGTGTTCAGAGCACAGATACGCAGTATTTT
CDR3aa: CASSQDLGGGVQSTDTQYF

d_gene: -
v_gene: TRBV20-1
j_gene: TRBJ1-6
abundance: -
CDR3nt: TGCAGTGCTAGAGCAGGCTCACCCCCCCACTTT
CDR3aa: CSARAGSPPHF

d_gene: TRBD2
v_gene: TRBV5-1
j_gene: TRBJ2-7
abundance: -
CDR3nt: TGCGCCAGCAGCGTCACACTAGCGGGGGGTTGCAATGAGCAGTACTTC
CDR3aa: CASSVTLAGGCNEQYF

d_gene: -
v_gene: TRBV5-1
j_gene: TRBJ1-2
abundance: many
CDR3nt: TGCGCCAGCAGCTTGGATCAGGGGTCTTCCTATGGCTACACCTTC
CDR3aa: CASSLDQGSSYGYTF

d_gene: -
v_gene: TRBV5-5
j_gene: TRBJ2-5
abundance: -
CDR3nt: TGTGCCAGCAGCTTATTCACAGGCCAAGAGACCCAGTACTTC
CDR3aa: CASSLFTGQETQYF

d_gene: TRBD1
v_gene: TRBV20-1
j_gene: TRBJ2-1
abundance: many
CDR3nt: TGCAGTGCAGACTCGGGACAGGGGGCGCGGAATGAGCAGTTCTTC
CDR3aa: CSADSGQGARNEQFF

d_gene: TRBD2
v_gene: TRBV28
j_gene: TRBJ2-5
abundance: many
CDR3nt: TGTGCCAGCAGTTTCCGGACTAGCGTCTCTCTCGTGGAGACCCAGTACTTC
CDR3aa: CASSFRTSVSLVETQYF

d_gene: -
v_gene: TRBV25-1
j_gene: TRBJ2-7
abundance: many
CDR3nt: TGTGCCAGCAGTCCCAACGGTTGGGGTCAGGGGTCTTCCTACGAGCAGTACTTC
CDR3aa: CASSPNGWGQGSSYEQYF

d_gene: -
v_gene: TRBV18
j_gene: TRBJ1-5
abundance: few
CDR3nt: TGTGCCAGCTCACCGGTAGAAGGTCAGCCCCAGCATTTT
CDR3aa: CASSPVEGQPQHF

d_gene: -
v_gene: TRBV18
j_gene: TRBJ2-3
abundance: -
CDR3nt: TGTGCCAGCTCACCAAATCCCACAGATACGCAGTATTTT
CDR3aa: CASSPNPTDTQYF

d_gene: -
v_gene: TRBV28
j_gene: TRBJ1-2
abundance: -
CDR3nt: TGTGCCAGCAGTTGGGAGCGCTATGGCTACACCTTC
CDR3aa: CASSWERYGYTF

d_gene: TRBD1
v_gene: TRBV28
j_gene: TRBJ2-2
abundance: -
CDR3nt: TGTGCCAGCAGAGGGGGCGCGGGCACCGGGGAGCTGTTTTTT
CDR3aa: CASRGGAGTGELFF